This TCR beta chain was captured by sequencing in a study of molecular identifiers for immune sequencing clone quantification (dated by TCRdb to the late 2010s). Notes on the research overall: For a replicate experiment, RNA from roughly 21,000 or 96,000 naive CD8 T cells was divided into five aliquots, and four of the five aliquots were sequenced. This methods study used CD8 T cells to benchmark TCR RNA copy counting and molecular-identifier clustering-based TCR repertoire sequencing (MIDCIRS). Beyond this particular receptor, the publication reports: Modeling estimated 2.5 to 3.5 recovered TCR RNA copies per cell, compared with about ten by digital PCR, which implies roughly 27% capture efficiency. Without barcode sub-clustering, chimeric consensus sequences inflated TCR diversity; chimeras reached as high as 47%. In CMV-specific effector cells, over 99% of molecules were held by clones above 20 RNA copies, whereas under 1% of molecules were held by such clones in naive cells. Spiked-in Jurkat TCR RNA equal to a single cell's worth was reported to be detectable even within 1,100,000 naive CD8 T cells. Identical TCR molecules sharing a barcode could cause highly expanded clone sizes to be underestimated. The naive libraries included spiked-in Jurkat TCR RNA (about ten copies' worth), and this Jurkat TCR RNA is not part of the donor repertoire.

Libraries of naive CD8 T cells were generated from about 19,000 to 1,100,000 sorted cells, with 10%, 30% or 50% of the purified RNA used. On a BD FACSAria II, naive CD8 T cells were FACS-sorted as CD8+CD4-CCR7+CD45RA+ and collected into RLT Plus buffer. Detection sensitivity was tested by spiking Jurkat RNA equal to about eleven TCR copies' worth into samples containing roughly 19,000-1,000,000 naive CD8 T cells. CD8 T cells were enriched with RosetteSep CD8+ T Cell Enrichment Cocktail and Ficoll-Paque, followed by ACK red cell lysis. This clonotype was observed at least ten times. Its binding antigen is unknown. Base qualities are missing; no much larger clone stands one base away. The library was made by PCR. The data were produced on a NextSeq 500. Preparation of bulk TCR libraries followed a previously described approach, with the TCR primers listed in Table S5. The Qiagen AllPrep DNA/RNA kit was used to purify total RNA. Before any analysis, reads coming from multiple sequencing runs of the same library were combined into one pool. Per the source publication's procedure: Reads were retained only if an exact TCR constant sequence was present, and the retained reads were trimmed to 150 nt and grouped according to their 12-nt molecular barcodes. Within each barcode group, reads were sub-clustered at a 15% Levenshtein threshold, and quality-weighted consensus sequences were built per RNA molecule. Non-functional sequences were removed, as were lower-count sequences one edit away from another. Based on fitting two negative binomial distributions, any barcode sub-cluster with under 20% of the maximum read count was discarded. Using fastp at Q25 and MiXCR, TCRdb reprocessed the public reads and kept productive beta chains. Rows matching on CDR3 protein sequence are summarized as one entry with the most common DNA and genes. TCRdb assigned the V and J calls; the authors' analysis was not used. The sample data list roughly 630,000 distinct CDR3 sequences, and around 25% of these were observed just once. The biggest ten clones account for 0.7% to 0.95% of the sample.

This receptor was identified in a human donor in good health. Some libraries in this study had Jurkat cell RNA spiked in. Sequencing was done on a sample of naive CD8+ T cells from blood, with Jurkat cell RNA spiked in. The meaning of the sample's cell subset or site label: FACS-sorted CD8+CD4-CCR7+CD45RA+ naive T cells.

CDR3 reads: CSASKGGGPPYYEQYF. The sequenced DNA: TGCAGTGCTAGTAAGGGGGGCGGGCCCCCCTACTACGAGCAGTACTTC. The chain uses TRBV20-1 and TRBJ2-7; the D segment is perhaps TRBD1 or TRBD2, each sharing 6 matched bases. Between the V and J ends, shortened by 3 bases and 3 bases respectively, the junction contains 21 bases. Taken from cysteine to phenylalanine, the CDR3 has 16 residues. Of the read, only the CDR3 DNA is kept; its 48 bases are in frame from base 1. From the germline V gene (reference sequence), CDR1 is DFQATT and CDR2 is SNEGSKA.